This T cell receptor (beta chain) was identified during a study of human thymus T cells (dated by TCRdb to about 2020). As for the study more broadly: TCR alpha and beta repertoires from seven to nine infant thymus samples and four related peripheral blood samples were characterized in the study. The infant donors were about 6 to 250 days old, and the cohort included six or seven males and a couple of females. What the research found in general, with its limitations: On average, about 800,000 unique TCRB clonotypes were obtained from thymus samples, compared with roughly 89,000 from blood samples. Biased V and J gene segment usage appeared to be present in both thymic and peripheral blood repertoires. Highly overlapping thymic TCR repertoires among unrelated individuals were reported in the related research.

Thymus tissue was obtained as surgical resects removed during corrective cardiac surgery. Donors were immunologically healthy infants undergoing open corrective cardiac surgery for congenital heart defects in Finland. Thymocytes were released mechanically from tissue and stored at -70 °C as pellets of 10-30 million cells. A QIAsymphony instrument was used to extract genomic DNA from frozen cell pellets. TCRB and TCRAD loci were amplified from a standardized quantity of quality-controlled genomic DNA using the immunoSEQ multiplex PCR assay. The amplicons spanned the V(D)J region and were long enough to cover the CDR3 and allow V and J genes to be identified. The amplicons were sequenced on an Illumina platform via the commercial immunoSEQ service. On the authors' methods: Corrections for primer bias and sequencing errors followed previously described methods, while TCRAD and TCRB definitions were based on the IMGT database. Analysis of the repertoires was done with immunoSEQ Analyzer 3.0 and VDJTools and included basic statistics, V/J segment usage, diversity estimates, rarefaction and pairwise overlap. To estimate diversity, the Chao1, ChaoE, Efron-Thisted, Shannon and inverse Simpson indices were applied, and diversity was also estimated on datasets down-sampled to the smallest sample. For repertoire overlap, CDR3 nucleotide sequence, V gene and J gene had to match strictly, and clustering was done by Jaccard-based multidimensional scaling. Sourced from immuneACCESS, this table was stored by TCRdb with only in-frame sequences that have V and J called. A share of the clones is absent; for the studies checked, an unresolved V gene accounts for under half, and the remainder has no known explanation. D and trimming come from the DNA, and the V and J calls and clone size come from that table. Here the sample has around 120,000 clones; around 94% occur a single time. The ten top clones hold 0.024% of the sample.

Remarks on this clone: It has no known antigen specificity. Per-nucleotide qualities are absent, and no much larger clonotype sits a single base away.

The CDR3 numbers 22 residues from cysteine through phenylalanine. CDR3 DNA only is kept here, 66 bases in frame from base 1. At the junction V is shortened by 2 bases and J by 1 base, with 31 bases in between. According to the germline V gene, CDR1 reads SGHDN and CDR2 reads FVKESK. Material: thymus tissue. This TCR was sampled from a boy less than two years old with a congenital heart defect but otherwise immunologically healthy. The receptor chain draws on TRBV14 and TRBJ2-3, with the D gene uncertain. The CDR3 has the sequence CASSQTLRPEAEAHPRTDTQYF. The DNA sequence is TGTGCCAGCAGCCAAACACTCCGCCCTGAAGCAGAGGCACATCCCCGCACAGATACGCAGTATTTT.